The 18 T cell receptor beta chains in this list originate from one sample, sequenced in a study of PD-1 blockade in mismatch repair-deficient tumors. Assay used: immunoSEQ multiplex PCR; TCRdb lists only in-frame clones, some missing. The sample lists about 110,000 clones, 60% to 85% occurring once. Sample: peripheral blood, taken 60 weeks after starting pembrolizumab. Receptor source: an adult with mismatch repair-deficient cancer.

This clone was observed a single time. The rearrangement links TRBV5-1 to TRBJ2-5; 7 bases align to TRBD2. The J segment lost 5 bases and the V segment lost 2 bases, leaving 9 bases of the junction unmatched. The CDR3 consists of 15 residues. The germline V gene has CDR1 SGHRS and CDR2 YFSETQ. CDR3 in amino acids: CASSLAGLVGETQYF. The DNA for the CDR3 is TGCGCCAGCAGCTTAGCGGGATTGGTTGGGGAGACCCAGTACTTC.

This clone was counted a single time. The chain links TRBV6-5 to TRBJ2-5, with no clear D. The CDR3 totals 12 residues. Germline V gene data show CDR1 as MNHEY and CDR2 as SVGAGI. V gave up 5 bases and J gave up 0 bases, with 4 bases separating them. The CDR3 sequence is CASSRYQETQYF. The CDR3 bases are TGTGCCAGCAGTAGGTACCAAGAGACCCAGTACTTC.

The chain links TRBV30 to TRBJ2-1; D unclear. The CDR3 extends over 13 amino acids. Trimming removed 1 base from V and 0 bases from J, with 4 bases in between. Germline V gene sequence: CDR1 GTSNPN, CDR2 SVGIG (reference sequence). Written as DNA, the CDR3 is TGTGCCTGGAGTGCTAGCTCCTACAATGAGCAGTTCTTC. Protein sequence: CAWSASSYNEQFF.

This clone was picked up one time. This chain connects TRBV5-6 to TRBJ2-1; D might be TRBD1 or TRBD2, each matching 5 bases. Germline-derived CDR1 and CDR2 are SGHDT and YYEEEE. The CDR3 spans 15 residues. Trimming took off 1 base at V and 0 bases at J, with 8 bases between the two ends. CDR3 amino acids: CASSLWGSSYNEQFF. Here the CDR3 DNA reads TGTGCCAGCAGCTTGTGGGGGAGCTCCTACAATGAGCAGTTCTTC. Variable domain in full (rest from reference TRBV5-6 and TRBJ2-1): DAGVTQSPTHLIKTRGQQVTLRCSPKSGHDTVSWYQQALGQGPQFIFQYYEEEERQRGNFPDRFSGHQFPNYSSELNVNALLLGDSALYLCASSLWGSSYNEQFFGPGTRLTVL.

The chain combines TRBV5-6 with TRBJ2-3, with D possibly TRBD2 on 6 matching bases. Trimming removed 6 bases from V and 4 bases from J, with 12 bases in between. The CDR3 covers 13 residues. The germline V gene encodes CDR1 SGHDT and CDR2 YYEEEE. CDR3 DNA sequence: TGTGCCAGCAAGACTAGTTCCCCAGATACGCAGTATTTT. It specifies CASKTSSPDTQYF. Together with reference TRBV5-6 and TRBJ2-3, the CDR3 gives the full variable domain: DAGVTQSPTHLIKTRGQQVTLRCSPKSGHDTVSWYQQALGQGPQFIFQYYEEEERQRGNFPDRFSGHQFPNYSSELNVNALLLGDSALYLCASKTSSPDTQYFGPGTRLTVL.

The genes are TRBV19 and TRBJ2-7; 8 nucleotides line up with TRBD2. The CDR3 has 14 amino acids. The germline CDR1 and CDR2 sequences are LNHDA and SQIVND (reference sequence). Trimming at V came to 7 bases and at J to 0 bases, leaving 5 bases not matched to a gene. CDR3 in amino acids: CASNPSGSSYEQYF. The CDR3 DNA sequence: TGTGCCAGTAATCCCAGCGGGAGCTCCTACGAGCAGTACTTC.

This chain connects TRBV15 to TRBJ2-4; 10 bases agree with TRBD1. CDR1 is LNHNV, CDR2 YYDKDF, per germline (reference sequence). The CDR3 runs 16 residues. V was pared by 3 bases and J by 0 bases, with 2 bases of the junction left unmatched. As DNA, the CDR3 is TGTGCCACCAGCAGCTGGACAGGGGGAGCCAAAAACATTCAGTACTTC. Its translation is CATSSWTGGAKNIQYF. Looking up the rest from reference TRBV15 and TRBJ2-4 gives the full variable domain: DAMVIQNPRYQVTQFGKPVTLSCSQTLNHNVMYWYQQKSSQAPKLLFHYYDKDFNNEADTPDNFQSRRPNTSFCFLDIRSPGLGDTAMYLCATSSWTGGAKNIQYFGAGTRLSVL.

V is TRBV4-1 and J is TRBJ1-5, with 7 bases lining up with TRBD1. This CDR3 is built from 15 residues. Germline CDR1 reads MGHRA; CDR2 reads YSYEKL. V shed 1 base, J shed 6 bases, and the junction held 6 bases outside the gene matches. The CDR3 spells CASSQGQGETQPQHF. The CDR3 DNA reads as TGCGCCAGCAGCCAAGGACAGGGAGAGACTCAGCCCCAGCATTTT.

This chain joins TRBV19 and TRBJ1-2; D uncertain. The CDR3 has 13 amino acids. Germline CDR1 and CDR2: LNHDA and SQIVND (reference sequence). V dropped 5 bases and J dropped 5 bases, with 12 bases sitting between them. This chain's CDR3 is CASSPNMWYGYTF. As DNA, the CDR3 is TGTGCCAGTAGTCCTAACATGTGGTATGGCTACACCTTC.

This clone has a single count. The chain has TRBV6-5 and TRBJ1-1, with TRBD1 matching over 10 bases. The CDR3 loop spans 15 amino acids. Looked up from germline, CDR1 is MNHEY and CDR2 is SVGAGI. V was clipped by 7 bases and J by 7 bases; unmatched bases: 12. The CDR3 region has the DNA TGTGCCAGCATTAGGGACAGGGGATCGCGGAATGAAGCTTTCTTT. This translates into CASIRDRGSRNEAFF.

This clone was observed a single time. The chain is built from TRBV10-1 and TRBJ2-1; D is tentatively TRBD1 or TRBD2 (5 bases each). CDR3 size: 13 residues. The V and J ends lost 6 bases and 7 bases respectively, with 13 bases between them. Germline V gene lookup returns CDR1 WNHNN and CDR2 SYGVQD (reference sequence). The CDR3 spells CASSGTRSNEQFF. CDR3 nucleotide sequence: TGCGCCAGCAGCGGGACGCGCTCGAATGAGCAGTTCTTC.

This sequence joins TRBV9 and TRBJ1-4; tentatively, D is TRBD1 (6 bases). This CDR3 contains 15 residues. Trimming cost V 0 bases and J 7 bases, with 13 bases left between them. Germline CDR1 reads SGDLS; CDR2 reads YYNGEE. CDR3 residues: CASSVDPGAGEKLFF. DNA of the CDR3: TGTGCCAGCAGCGTAGATCCGGGGGCAGGTGAAAAACTGTTTTTT.

Only a few counts were recorded for this clone. The rearrangement uses TRBV5-1 and TRBJ2-5; tentative D call: TRBD1 (6 bases). Germline CDR1 is SGHRS and CDR2 is YFSETQ. This CDR3 spans 16 amino acids. Trimming removed 1 base at V and 2 bases at J, with 15 bases between. CDR3 protein: CASSLQGTGSQETQYF. For the CDR3, the DNA is TGCGCCAGCAGCTTGCAGGGGACGGGTAGTCAAGAGACCCAGTACTTC.

About this clone: A read error may account for a junction end that differs from germline. V and J are TRBV7-7 and TRBJ2-1; possible D gene TRBD2, 6 bases. Per the germline V gene, CDR1 is SSHAT and CDR2 is FNYEAQ (reference sequence). CDR3 length: 15 residues. The CDR3 reads CASSLVGAGPNEQFF. CDR3 in DNA: TGTGCTAGCAGCTTAGTCGGGGCGGGACCTAATGAGCAGTTCTTC.

The chain has TRBV5-1 and TRBJ1-3; TRBD1 matches at 12 bases. The CDR3 length is 17 residues. The germline CDR1 and CDR2 sequences are SGHRS and YFSETQ. The V and J ends lost 3 bases and 0 bases, in that order; junction bases with no gene match: 4. Here the CDR3 reads CASSSGDRGLSGNTIYF. The CDR3 nucleotides read TGCGCCAGCAGCTCAGGGGACAGGGGGCTCTCTGGAAACACCATATATTTT.

The chain couples TRBV5-6 to TRBJ2-6; 8 nucleotides line up with TRBD1. V dropped 6 bases and J dropped 2; count of bases not matched to a gene: 7. Germline lookup yields CDR1 SGHDT and CDR2 YYEEEE. The length of the CDR3 is 16 residues. The CDR3 region has the DNA TGTGCCAGCAATAAATTGGACAGGGCTGGGGCCAACGTCCTGACTTTC. It translates to CASNKLDRAGANVLTF.

Of note for this clone: A clone one base away is much larger, so this may be a read error. This chain connects TRBV5-4 to TRBJ2-3; D gene uncertain. Deletions cut 4 bases from V and 2 bases from J, with 2 bases between. Germline CDR1 and CDR2: SGHNT and YYREEE (reference sequence). The CDR3 contains 11 residues. CDR3 region: CASSITDTQYF. DNA for the CDR3: TGTGCCAGCAGCATCACAGATACGCAGTATTTT.

The rearrangement joins TRBV11-2 to TRBJ1-5; the D is unclear. CDR1 and CDR2 (germline): SGHAT, FQNNGV. V lost 5 bases and J lost 1, with 12 bases in between. The CDR3 has 15 amino acids. CDR3 residues: CASSAITGSNQPQHF. The CDR3 region has the DNA TGTGCCAGCAGCGCAATTACGGGGAGCAATCAGCCCCAGCATTTT. The full variable domain, completed using reference TRBV11-2 and TRBJ1-5, is EAGVAQSPRYKIIEKRQSVAFWCNPISGHATLYWYQQILGQGPKLLIQFQNNGVVDDSQLPKDRFSAERLKGVDSTLKIQPAKLEDSAVYLCASSAITGSNQPQHFGDGTRLSIL.